This T cell receptor beta chain was observed in a study of blood T cell repertoires in COVID-19. Study at large: The United States, Italy and Spain supplied acute and convalescent COVID-19 samples. T cells, B-cell-depleted T cells, or PBMCs supplied cDNA or gDNA.

The CDR3 is made up of 14 amino acids. The V gene's germline CDR1 is LGHNA and CDR2 YNFKEQ. V lost 2 bases to trimming and J lost 4 bases, with 11 bases between them. This clone was picked up a small number of times. As originally analysed: It was from reference gene primer amplification that nucleated cell counts were estimated. Assay used: immunoSEQ multiplex PCR; TCRdb lists only in-frame clones, some missing. The V and J calls and clone size were taken over from that table, and D and trimming were inferred from the DNA. The table lists about 120,000 clones, approximately 82% of them singletons. The specimen was peripheral blood. The sequence was collected from a woman in her 50s with acute or convalescent COVID-19. This chain uses TRBV4-2 with TRBJ1-2, with D tentatively TRBD1 (5 bases). In DNA, the CDR3 is TGTGCCAGCAGCCAATCCTCCGACAGCTATGGCTACACCTTC. This gives the protein CASSQSSDSYGYTF.